The source of this TCR beta chain is a study of OX40 agonist ivuxolimab in advanced cancers. Study information: An anti-OX40 (CD134) antibody with agonistic activity, ivuxolimab, was administered to patients. Dose-escalation cases comprised hepatocellular carcinoma, melanoma, renal cell or head and neck cancer. Three patients showed partial responses: one hepatocellular carcinoma and two cutaneous melanoma cases.

Study results and limitations: Antigen specificity remained undetermined for the expanded peripheral T cells.

A note on this clone: The antigen remains unidentified.

Generated by immunoSEQ multiplex PCR, the TCRdb table keeps only in-frame clones and is missing some. Of about 48,000 clones listed, around 90% are singletons. The TCR was taken from an adult with an advanced solid tumor such as melanoma, head and neck, liver or kidney cancer. The specimen was CD4+ or CD8+ T cells sorted from blood, collected in a trial of the OX40 agonist ivuxolimab.

DNA for the CDR3: TGTGCCAGCAGCTTGGGCAGGGGGCTGTACTATGGCTACACCTTC. This translates into CASSLGRGLYYGYTF. V usage is TRBV5-6 and J usage is TRBJ1-2, with TRBD1 matching over 8 bases. Looked up from germline, CDR1 is SGHDT and CDR2 is YYEEEE. The CDR3 totals 15 residues. With 0 bases clipped from V and 3 bases from J, the junction kept 4 bases outside the gene matches. Full variable domain (missing parts from reference TRBV5-6 and TRBJ1-2): DAGVTQSPTHLIKTRGQQVTLRCSPKSGHDTVSWYQQALGQGPQFIFQYYEEEERQRGNFPDRFSGHQFPNYSSELNVNALLLGDSALYLCASSLGRGLYYGYTFGSGTRLTVV.